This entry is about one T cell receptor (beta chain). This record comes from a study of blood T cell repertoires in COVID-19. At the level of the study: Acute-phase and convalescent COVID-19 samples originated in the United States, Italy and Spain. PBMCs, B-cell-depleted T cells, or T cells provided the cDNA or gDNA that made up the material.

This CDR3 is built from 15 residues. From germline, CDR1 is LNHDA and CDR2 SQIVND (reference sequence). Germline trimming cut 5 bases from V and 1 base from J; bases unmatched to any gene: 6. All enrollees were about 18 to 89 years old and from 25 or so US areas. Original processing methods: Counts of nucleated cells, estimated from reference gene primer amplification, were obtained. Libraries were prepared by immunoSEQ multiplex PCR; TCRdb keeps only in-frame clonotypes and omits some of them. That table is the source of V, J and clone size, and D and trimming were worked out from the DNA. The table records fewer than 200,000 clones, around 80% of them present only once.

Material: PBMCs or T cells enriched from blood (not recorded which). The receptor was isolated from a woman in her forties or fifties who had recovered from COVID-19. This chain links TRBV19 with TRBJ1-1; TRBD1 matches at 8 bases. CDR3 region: CASSHPGQGNTEAFF. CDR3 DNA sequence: TGTGCCAGTAGTCATCCTGGACAGGGGAACACTGAAGCTTTCTTT.